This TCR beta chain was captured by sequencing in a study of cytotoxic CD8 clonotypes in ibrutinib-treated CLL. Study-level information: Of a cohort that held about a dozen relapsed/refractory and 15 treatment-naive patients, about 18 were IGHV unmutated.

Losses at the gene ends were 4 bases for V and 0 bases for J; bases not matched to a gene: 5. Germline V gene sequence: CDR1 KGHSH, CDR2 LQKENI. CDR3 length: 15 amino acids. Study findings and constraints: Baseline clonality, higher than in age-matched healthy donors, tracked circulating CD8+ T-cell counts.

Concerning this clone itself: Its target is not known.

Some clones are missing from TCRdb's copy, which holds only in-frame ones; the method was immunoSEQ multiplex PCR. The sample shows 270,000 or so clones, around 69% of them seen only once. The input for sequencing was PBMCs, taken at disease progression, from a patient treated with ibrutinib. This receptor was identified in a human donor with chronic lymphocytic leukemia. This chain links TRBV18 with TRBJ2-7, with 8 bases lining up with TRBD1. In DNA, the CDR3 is TGTGCCAGCTCACTAGGGACAGGTAGCTCCTACGAGCAGTACTTC. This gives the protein CASSLGTGSSYEQYF.